A selection of T cell receptor beta chains follows, all from one sample in a study of blood T cell repertoires in COVID-19. Clones were sequenced by immunoSEQ multiplex PCR, and TCRdb holds only the in-frame ones, with some missing. The profile covers under 450,000 clones, with around 88% appearing a single time and roughly 13% taken by the ten largest. The source material was peripheral blood. The source of these receptors is a woman between 50 and 59 years old with COVID-19, enrolled during active disease. Both conserved end residues are part of each CDR3. The D gene is left open where the match is weak. A clone size is listed for some rows: how often the clone was seen (once, few, many), or a class if it is expanded.

abundance | j_gene | d_gene | v_gene | CDR3aa | CDR3nt
NA | TRBJ1-2 | NA | TRBV9 | CASSVADSYGYTF | TGTGCCAGCAGCGTAGCTGACAGCTATGGCTACACCTTC
NA | TRBJ1-3 | NA | TRBV9 | CASSMFPPGNTIYF | TGTGCCAGCAGCATGTTTCCTCCTGGAAACACCATATATTTT
once | TRBJ1-3 | NA | TRBV10-3 | CAITLDKPSSGNTIYF | TGTGCCATCACCCTGGACAAGCCGAGCTCTGGAAACACCATATATTTT
NA | TRBJ2-3 | TRBD2 | TRBV11-3 | CASSSGLAGGNPTDTQYF | TGTGCCAGCAGCTCCGGACTAGCGGGGGGGAATCCCACAGATACGCAGTATTTT
NA | TRBJ2-5 | TRBD1 | TRBV9 | CASSPPGQGKTQYF | TGTGCCAGCAGCCCCCCCGGACAGGGGAAGACCCAGTACTTC
NA | TRBJ2-1 | TRBD2 | TRBV24-1 | CATSGPSGGAGEQFF | TGTGCCACCAGTGGTCCTAGCGGGGGGGCCGGTGAGCAGTTCTTC
NA | TRBJ1-4 | TRBD1 | TRBV3-1/TRBV3-2 | CASSLRQGGEKLFF | TGTGCCAGCAGTCTTCGACAGGGCGGTGAAAAACTGTTTTTT
NA | TRBJ2-3 | NA | TRBV4-2 | CASSQGEGGATDTQYF | TGTGCCAGCAGCCAAGGGGAGGGGGGGGCCACAGATACGCAGTATTTT
NA | TRBJ2-3 | TRBD2 | TRBV11-2 | CASSLELRAGGWADTQYF | TGTGCCAGCAGCTTAGAACTAAGAGCGGGGGGGTGGGCAGATACGCAGTATTTT
NA | TRBJ1-1 | NA | TRBV7-9 | CASSLAAVNTEAFF | TGTGCCAGCAGCTTGGCTGCTGTGAACACTGAAGCTTTCTTT
NA | TRBJ1-4 | NA | TRBV7-9 | CASSLTGTVGQKLFF | TGTGCCAGCAGCTTAACAGGAACAGTCGGTCAAAAACTGTTTTTT
NA | TRBJ1-1 | TRBD1 | TRBV7-8 | CASSPDRVGTEAFF | TGTGCCAGCAGCCCCGACAGGGTCGGCACTGAAGCTTTCTTT
NA | TRBJ1-1 | NA | TRBV6-1 | CASRYSQGEGAEAFF | TGTGCCAGCAGGTATTCTCAGGGAGAGGGGGCTGAAGCTTTCTTT
NA | TRBJ1-2 | TRBD1 | TRBV29-1 | CSVLPWTGANNYGYTF | TGCAGCGTTTTACCCTGGACAGGGGCGAATAACTATGGCTACACCTTC
NA | TRBJ1-1 | NA | TRBV19 | CASSTGNTEAFF | TGTGCCAGTAGCACAGGGAACACTGAAGCTTTCTTT
NA | TRBJ2-1 | NA | TRBV19 | CASSRGGDREQFF | TGTGCCAGTAGTCGAGGCGGGGATCGGGAGCAGTTCTTC
NA | TRBJ1-3 | NA | TRBV3-1/TRBV3-2 | CASSPLTGNTIYF | TGTGCCAGCAGCCCACTTACTGGAAACACCATATATTTT
few | TRBJ1-5 | TRBD1 | TRBV7-3 | CASSLGWRQGDSNQPQHF | TGTGCCAGCAGCTTAGGATGGAGACAGGGAGATAGCAATCAGCCCCAGCATTTT
NA | TRBJ1-3 | NA | TRBV3-1/TRBV3-2 | CASSQGLNGNTIYF | TGTGCCAGCAGCCAAGGACTCAATGGAAACACCATATATTTT
NA | TRBJ2-2 | NA | TRBV2 | CASILIRDSGGGELFF | TGTGCCAGCATTCTCATCCGGGACTCTGGGGGCGGGGAGCTGTTTTTT
NA | TRBJ2-1 | TRBD2 | TRBV6-5 | CASTPSGSYNEQFF | TGTGCCAGCACTCCTAGCGGTTCCTACAATGAGCAGTTCTTC
NA | TRBJ2-7 | TRBD1 | TRBV6-1 | CASSEGPWDRGYEQYF | TGTGCCAGCAGTGAAGGGCCCTGGGACAGGGGGTACGAGCAGTACTTC
many | TRBJ1-6 | TRBD1 | TRBV19 | CASSIGGQGNNSPLHF | TGTGCCAGTAGTATAGGCGGACAGGGCAATAATTCACCCCTCCACTTT
NA | TRBJ2-7 | NA | TRBV5-6 | CASSPLGDISYEQYF | TGTGCCAGCAGCCCCCTTGGGGACATTTCCTACGAGCAGTACTTC
few | TRBJ2-1 | NA | TRBV12-3/TRBV12-4 | CASSLRQLGLFF | TGTGCCAGCAGTTTACGACAGCTAGGTCTGTTCTTC
few | TRBJ2-2 | NA | TRBV11-3 | CASSLGGNTGELFF | TGTGCCAGCAGCTTAGGCGGGAACACCGGGGAGCTGTTTTTT
once | TRBJ2-4 | NA | TRBV6-2/TRBV6-3 | CASCPGRENIQYF | TGTGCCAGTTGCCCTGGCAGGGAAAACATTCAGTACTTC
NA | TRBJ2-1 | TRBD2 | TRBV29-1 | CSVERTSGGSGGEQFF | TGCAGCGTTGAACGGACTAGCGGGGGGTCTGGTGGAGAGCAGTTCTTC
few | TRBJ2-1 | TRBD2 | TRBV10-1 | CASSSRLAGNEQFF | TGCGCCAGCAGCTCTAGACTAGCGGGCAATGAGCAGTTCTTC
NA | TRBJ1-4 | NA | TRBV5-1 | CASSFSTATREKLFF | TGCGCCAGCAGCTTTTCGACGGCCACGCGGGAAAAACTGTTTTTT
NA | TRBJ1-2 | TRBD1 | TRBV3-1/TRBV3-2 | CASSQDSTGAYGYTF | TGTGCCAGCAGCCAAGATTCGACAGGGGCCTATGGCTACACCTTC
NA | TRBJ2-1 | NA | TRBV5-1 | CASSMGGRAYNEQFF | TGCGCCAGCAGCATGGGGGGGCGGGCCTACAATGAGCAGTTCTTC
NA | TRBJ2-3 | TRBD1 | TRBV7-2 | CASSLVGDRGTDTQYF | TGTGCCAGCAGCTTAGTTGGGGACAGGGGAACAGATACGCAGTATTTT
NA | TRBJ2-2 | TRBD2 | TRBV5-1 | CASSLRGVPDTGELFF | TGCGCCAGCAGCTTGCGGGGGGTCCCGGACACCGGGGAGCTGTTTTTT
few | TRBJ2-5 | NA | TRBV4-1 | CASSQDLRGGGETQYF | TGCGCCAGCAGCCAAGATCTTAGGGGAGGCGGAGAGACCCAGTACTTC
once | TRBJ1-1 | NA | TRBV19 | CASSISGYQGAFF | TGTGCCAGTAGTATCTCGGGGTACCAGGGGGCTTTCTTT
NA | TRBJ2-7 | TRBD1 | TRBV11-3 | CASSFQGEEQYF | TGTGCCAGCAGCTTTCAGGGGGAGGAGCAGTACTTC
NA | TRBJ1-2 | NA | TRBV28 | CASSPGDGYTF | TGTGCCAGCAGCCCGGGGGATGGCTACACCTTC
NA | TRBJ1-1 | NA | TRBV3-1/TRBV3-2 | CASSQVGRGHTEAFF | TGTGCCAGCAGCCAAGTTGGCAGGGGCCACACTGAAGCTTTCTTT
NA | TRBJ1-6 | NA | TRBV30 | CAWSGGLVLSPLHF | TGTGCCTGGAGCGGGGGGTTGGTTTTGTCACCCCTCCACTTT
NA | TRBJ2-3 | NA | TRBV11-2 | CASSPPRVGVGTDTQYF | TGTGCCAGCAGCCCGCCTCGGGTGGGAGTGGGCACAGATACGCAGTATTTT